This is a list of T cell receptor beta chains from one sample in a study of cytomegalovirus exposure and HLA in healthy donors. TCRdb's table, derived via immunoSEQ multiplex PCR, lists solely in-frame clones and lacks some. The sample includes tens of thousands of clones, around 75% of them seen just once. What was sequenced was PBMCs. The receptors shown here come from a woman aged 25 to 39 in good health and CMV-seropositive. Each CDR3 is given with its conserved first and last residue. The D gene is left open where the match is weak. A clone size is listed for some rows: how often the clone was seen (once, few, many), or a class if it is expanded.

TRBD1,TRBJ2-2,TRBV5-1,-,CASSSAPPGQGAFKAGELFF,TGCGCCAGCAGCAGCGCCCCCCCGGGACAGGGGGCGTTTAAGGCCGGGGAGCTGTTTTTT
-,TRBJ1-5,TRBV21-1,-,CASSITGLRNQPQHF,TGTGCCAGCAGCATTACAGGGCTGCGCAATCAGCCCCAGCATTTT
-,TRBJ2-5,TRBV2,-,CASSPTQETQYF,TGTGCCAGCAGCCCGACACAAGAGACCCAGTACTTC
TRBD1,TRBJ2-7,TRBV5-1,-,CASSFEFDGTGEYEQYF,TGCGCCAGCAGCTTTGAATTCGACGGGACAGGGGAATACGAGCAGTACTTC
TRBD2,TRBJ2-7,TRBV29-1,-,CSVETSGSSASYEQYF,TGCAGCGTTGAAACGAGCGGGAGTTCCGCCTCCTACGAGCAGTACTTC
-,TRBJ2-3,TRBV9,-,CASSSRGSKVGTQYF,TGTGCCAGCAGCTCCCGGGGGTCTAAAGTTGGTACGCAGTATTTT
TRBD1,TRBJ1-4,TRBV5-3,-,CARSYRGPHEKLFF,TGTGCCAGAAGCTACAGGGGGCCACATGAAAAACTGTTTTTT
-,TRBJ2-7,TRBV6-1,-,CAIAIQVLSYEQYF,TGTGCCATTGCGATCCAGGTCCTCTCCTACGAGCAGTACTTC
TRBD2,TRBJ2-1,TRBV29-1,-,CSVGGRVNNEQFF,TGCAGCGTTGGCGGGAGGGTAAACAATGAGCAGTTCTTC
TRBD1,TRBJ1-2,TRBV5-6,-,CASRQGQGHGYTF,TGTGCCAGCAGGCAAGGACAGGGCCATGGCTACACCTTC
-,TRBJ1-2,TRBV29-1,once,CSGTTDYGYTF,TGCAGCGGCACGACAGACTATGGCTACACCTTC
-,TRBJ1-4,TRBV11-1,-,CASSLDTELFF,TGTGCCAGCAGCTTAGATACGGAACTGTTTTTT
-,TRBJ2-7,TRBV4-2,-,CASSQDQSLSYEQYF,TGTGCCAGCAGCCAAGACCAGTCGCTCTCCTACGAGCAGTACTTC
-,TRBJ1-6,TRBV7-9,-,CASSLPNSPLHF,TGTGCCAGCAGCTTACCGAATTCACCCCTCCACTTT
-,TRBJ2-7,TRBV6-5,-,CASKSEGALSEQYF,TGTGCCAGCAAGTCGGAGGGCGCTCTCTCGGAGCAGTACTTC
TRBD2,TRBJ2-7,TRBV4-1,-,CASSLTSGSSYEQCF,TGCGCCAGCAGCTTAACTAGCGGTTCCTCCTACGAGCAGTGCTTC
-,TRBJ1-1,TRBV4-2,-,CASSQRTMNTEAFF,TGTGCCAGCAGCCAACGTACAATGAACACTGAAGCTTTCTTT
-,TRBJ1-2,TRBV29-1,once,CSVQNYGYTF,TGCAGCGTTCAGAACTATGGCTACACCTTC
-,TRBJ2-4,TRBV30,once,CAWLGGGGSGIQYF,TGTGCCTGGCTGGGGGGCGGCGGGAGCGGCATTCAGTACTTC
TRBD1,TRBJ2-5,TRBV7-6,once,CASSFLRQGARQETQYF,TGTGCCAGCAGCTTTTTACGACAGGGGGCGCGGCAAGAGACCCAGTACTTC
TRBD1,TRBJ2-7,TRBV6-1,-,CASSEGQGNYEQYF,TGTGCCAGCAGTGAAGGACAGGGGAACTACGAGCAGTACTTC
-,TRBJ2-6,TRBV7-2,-,CASSLTRTGANVLTF,TGTGCCAGCAGCTTAACCAGGACTGGGGCCAACGTCCTGACTTTC
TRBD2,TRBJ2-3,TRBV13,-,CASSWGLAADTQYF,TGTGCCAGCAGCTGGGGACTAGCGGCAGATACGCAGTATTTT
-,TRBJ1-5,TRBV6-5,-,CASSPGGNQPQHF,TGTGCCAGCAGCCCCGGAGGGAATCAGCCCCAGCATTTT
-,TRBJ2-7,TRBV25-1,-,CASSGGNYEQYF,TGTGCCAGCAGTGGCGGGAACTACGAGCAGTACTTC
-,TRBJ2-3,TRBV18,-,CASSPPRAVVDTQYF,TGTGCCAGCTCACCACCCCGCGCGGTTGTAGATACGCAGTATTTT
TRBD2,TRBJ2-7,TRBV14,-,CASSRGLAGNSGEQYF,TGTGCCAGCAGCCGTGGACTAGCGGGCAACTCTGGGGAGCAGTACTTC
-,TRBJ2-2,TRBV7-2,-,CASSRYTGELFF,TGTGCCAGCAGTCGGTACACCGGGGAGCTGTTTTTT
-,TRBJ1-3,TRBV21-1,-,CASSNGTGNRVGTGNTIYF,-
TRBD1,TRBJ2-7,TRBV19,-,CASSITASGTGTYEQYF,TGTGCCAGTAGTATAACGGCCTCCGGGACAGGGACCTACGAGCAGTACTTC
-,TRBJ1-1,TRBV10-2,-,CASSPRREGTEAFF,TGCGCCAGCTCCCCAAGGAGGGAGGGGACTGAAGCTTTCTTT
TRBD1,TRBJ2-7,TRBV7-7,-,CASRKTTRDRIYEQYF,TGTGCTAGCAGGAAGACCACTCGGGACAGGATCTACGAGCAGTACTTC
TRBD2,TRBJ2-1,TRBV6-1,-,CASSLIAGGYNEQFF,TGTGCCAGCAGTCTTATAGCGGGGGGTTACAATGAGCAGTTCTTC
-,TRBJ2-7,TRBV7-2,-,CASSLAGDYEQYF,TGTGCCAGCAGCTTAGCGGGAGACTACGAGCAGTACTTC
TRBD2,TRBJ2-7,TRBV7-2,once,CASSSTSGGSYEQYF,TGTGCCAGCAGCTCGACTAGCGGGGGCTCCTACGAGCAGTACTTC
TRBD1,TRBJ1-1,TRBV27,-,CASRTLQPGGTEAFF,TGTGCCAGCCGAACCCTCCAGCCAGGGGGGACTGAAGCTTTCTTT
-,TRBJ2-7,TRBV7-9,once,CASSLGLVSEQYF,TGTGCCAGCAGCTTGGGGCTTGTCAGTGAGCAGTACTTC
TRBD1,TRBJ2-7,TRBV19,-,CASSLILGDRGAVEQYF,TGTGCCAGTAGCCTAATCCTCGGGGACAGGGGAGCGGTCGAGCAGTACTTC
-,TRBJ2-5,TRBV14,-,CASSGRQAWTQYF,TGTGCCAGCAGCGGCCGACAGGCGTGGACCCAGTACTTC
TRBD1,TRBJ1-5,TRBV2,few,CASRDRANQPQHF,TGTGCCAGCCGGGACAGGGCAAATCAGCCCCAGCATTTT
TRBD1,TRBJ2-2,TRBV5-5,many,CASSIRQGWTGELFF,TGTGCCAGCAGCATTCGACAGGGCTGGACCGGGGAGCTGTTTTTT
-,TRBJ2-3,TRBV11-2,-,CASSIRAGSLGDTQYF,TGTGCCAGCAGCATCCGAGCGGGTAGCTTGGGAGATACGCAGTATTTT
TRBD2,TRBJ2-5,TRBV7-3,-,CASSLTPTSGTQETQYF,TGTGCCAGCAGCTTAACCCCGACTAGCGGGACACAAGAGACCCAGTACTTC
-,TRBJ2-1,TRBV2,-,CASSEEGVKIEQFF,TGTGCCAGCAGTGAAGAAGGAGTCAAAATTGAGCAGTTCTTC